The text below deals with one T cell receptor beta chain. Its target is not known. The sample originates from a study of T and B cells in COVID-19 patients. The study, taken as a whole, reports: Few blood samples existed from mildly ill patients during symptoms or early in severe cases.

TRB rearrangements were amplified by multiplex PCR with BIOMED2 TRB-A/B primers. TCRdb independently ran MiXCR on the multiplex PCR reads; one entry per CDR3 protein. The table records approximately 8,500 distinct CDR3 sequences, 28% of them present only once. V was pared by 0 bases and J by 3 bases, with 11 bases between. The CDR3 has 14 amino acids. Germline V gene lookup returns CDR1 DFQATT and CDR2 SNEGSKA (reference sequence). Blood genomic DNA input for TRB amplification was 250-500 ng. The receptor comes from a human donor who had recovered from COVID-19. This chain uses TRBV20-1 with TRBJ1-1; tentatively, D is TRBD1 (5 bases). The sample comprised blood. This CDR3 is CSAREEGRDTEAFF. The CDR3 DNA reads TGCAGTGCTAGAGAGGAGGGGAGGGACACTGAAGCTTTCTTT.